This T cell receptor beta chain was identified in a study of cytomegalovirus exposure and HLA in healthy donors. 13 Jbeta primers and 60 Vbeta primers were used for the PCR. Method: immunoSEQ multiplex PCR; TCRdb's copy keeps in-frame clones and lacks some. The sample consists of over 150,000 clones, around 80% of them appearing once. Germline V gives CDR1 LNHDA, CDR2 SQIVND (reference sequence). V was clipped by 7 bases and J by 6 bases; unmatched bases: 15. This CDR3 spans 16 amino acids. J is TRBJ1-5 and V is TRBV19, with TRBD1 matching over 7 bases. The specimen sequenced was PBMCs. This TCR was sampled from a male donor in good health and CMV-seronegative. CDR3 residues: CASKSGTGATGQPQHF. DNA for the CDR3: TGTGCCAGTAAGTCCGGAACAGGGGCAACGGGTCAGCCCCAGCATTTT.